This T cell receptor beta chain is drawn from a study of naive and memory T cell subsets. Broader study findings: TCRs were reportedly recovered from both biopsy types, mostly tuberculin test sites.

Treatment meaning: skin biopsy from PPD injection site in Mantoux-positive individual. An oligonucleotide containing a UMI was ligated to the 3' end of TCR cDNA. Biopsied sites were PPD injections in people with a positive Mantoux test. J lost 2 bases, V lost 2 bases, and 3 bases had no gene match. In germline, CDR1 is MNHEY, CDR2 SVGEGT. The CDR3 is 14 residues long. As for this clonotype: What it binds is unknown.

Amplification of ligated cDNA took four PCR rounds with SP2 and nested alpha and beta constant primers. One entry per CDR3 protein results from TCRdb running MiXCR on the UMI-ligation and nested PCR reads. The data show around 20,000 distinct CDR3 sequences, 6% seen once. The rearrangement uses TRBV6-2 or TRBV6-3 and TRBJ2-7; 7 nucleotides agree with TRBD2. This sequence originates from an adult in good health. Sample: skin, taken from a tuberculin skin test site. CDR3 nucleotide sequence: TGTGCCAGCAGTTACGGGCTAGCGGCCTACGAGCAGTACTTC. This gives the protein CASSYGLAAYEQYF.